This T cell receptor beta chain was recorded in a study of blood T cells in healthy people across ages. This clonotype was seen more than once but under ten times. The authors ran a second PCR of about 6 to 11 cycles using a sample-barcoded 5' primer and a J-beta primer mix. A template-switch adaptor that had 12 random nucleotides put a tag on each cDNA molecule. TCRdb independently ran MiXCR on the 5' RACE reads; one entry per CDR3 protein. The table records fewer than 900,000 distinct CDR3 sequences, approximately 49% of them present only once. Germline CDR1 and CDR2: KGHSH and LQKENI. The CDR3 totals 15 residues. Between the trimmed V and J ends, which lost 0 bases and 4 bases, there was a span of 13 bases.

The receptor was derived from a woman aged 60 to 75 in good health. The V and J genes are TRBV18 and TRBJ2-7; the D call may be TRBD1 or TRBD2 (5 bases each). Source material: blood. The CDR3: CASSPPSRGQYEQYF. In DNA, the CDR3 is TGTGCCAGCTCACCACCTTCCCGGGGCCAGTACGAGCAGTACTTC.